Listed below are T cell receptor beta chains from one sample, sequenced in a study of cytomegalovirus exposure and HLA in healthy donors. TCRdb's table, derived via immunoSEQ multiplex PCR, lists solely in-frame clones and lacks some. The data show about 240,000 clones, roughly four fifths seen once. Sequencing was carried out using PBMCs. The receptor set was obtained from a woman aged 60-75 years in good health and CMV-seropositive. The CDR3 runs from the conserved cysteine through the conserved F or W. The D gene is left open where the match is weak. Clone size appears in some rows only: once, few, many, or a class for an expanded clone.

cdr3_aa: CASSQTSLEPGELFF
cdr3_nt: TGCGCCAGCAGCCAAACCTCCTTGGAGCCCGGGGAGCTGTTTTTT
d_call: .
v_call: TRBV4-1
clone_size: .
j_call: TRBJ2-2

cdr3_aa: CASSLGGDEQFF
cdr3_nt: TGTGCCAGCAGCTTAGGAGGCGATGAGCAGTTCTTC
d_call: .
v_call: TRBV5-6
clone_size: .
j_call: TRBJ2-1

cdr3_aa: CASSLVRGSYEQYF
cdr3_nt: TGTGCCAGCAGTTTAGTCAGGGGCTCCTACGAGCAGTACTTC
d_call: .
v_call: TRBV27
clone_size: once
j_call: TRBJ2-7

cdr3_aa: CATVTGGRKAFF
cdr3_nt: TGTGCCACCGTTACAGGGGGCAGAAAAGCTTTCTTT
d_call: TRBD1
v_call: TRBV28
clone_size: .
j_call: TRBJ1-1

cdr3_aa: CASSMTSGRGNEQFF
cdr3_nt: TGTGCCAGTAGTATGACTAGCGGGAGGGGGAATGAGCAGTTCTTC
d_call: TRBD2
v_call: TRBV19
clone_size: .
j_call: TRBJ2-1

cdr3_aa: CSVGAGGRNQPQHF
cdr3_nt: TGCAGCGTTGGTGCCGGCGGGAGGAATCAGCCCCAGCATTTT
d_call: .
v_call: TRBV29-1
clone_size: few
j_call: TRBJ1-5

cdr3_aa: CASSQEGGLGTDTQYF
cdr3_nt: TGTGCCAGCAGCCAAGAAGGGGGTTTAGGCACAGATACGCAGTATTTT
d_call: .
v_call: TRBV14
clone_size: .
j_call: TRBJ2-3

cdr3_aa: CSAETATKAFF
cdr3_nt: TGCAGTGCTGAGACAGCGACGAAAGCTTTCTTT
d_call: .
v_call: TRBV20-1
clone_size: .
j_call: TRBJ1-1

cdr3_aa: CASSFDRDYEQYF
cdr3_nt: TGCGCCAGCAGCTTCGACAGGGACTACGAGCAGTACTTC
d_call: TRBD1
v_call: TRBV5-1
clone_size: .
j_call: TRBJ2-7

cdr3_aa: CASSPSSRSQETQYF
cdr3_nt: TGTGCCAGCAGCCCGTCGAGTAGAAGCCAAGAGACCCAGTACTTC
d_call: .
v_call: TRBV5-4
clone_size: once
j_call: TRBJ2-5

cdr3_aa: CASSIYAGAGYNEQFF
cdr3_nt: TGTGCCAGTAGTATTTATGCAGGGGCCGGTTACAATGAGCAGTTCTTC
d_call: .
v_call: TRBV19
clone_size: many
j_call: TRBJ2-1

cdr3_aa: CASSDGQGGQPQHF
cdr3_nt: TGTGCCAGCAGTGACGGGCAGGGAGGTCAGCCCCAGCATTTT
d_call: .
v_call: TRBV2
clone_size: .
j_call: TRBJ1-5

cdr3_aa: CSVEDTGGAANTEAFF
cdr3_nt: TGCAGCGTTGAAGACACAGGGGGCGCGGCGAACACTGAAGCTTTCTTT
d_call: TRBD1
v_call: TRBV29-1
clone_size: .
j_call: TRBJ1-1